Given below is one TCR beta chain in context. Its antigen is still unknown. Using its own MiXCR run on the 5' RACE reads, TCRdb lists one record per CDR3 protein. The repertoire includes about 340,000 distinct CDR3 sequences, approximately 13% of them detected once, and just over 7% sits in the top ten. This sample stems from a study of identical twins. Study conclusions and caveats: Twin-shared out-of-frame alpha sequences were enriched for low generation probability.

This CDR3 has 18 amino acids. With 11 bases removed from V and 0 bases from J, the gap between germline ends came to 26 bases. Germline V gene sequence: CDR1 WNHNN, CDR2 SYGVQD (reference sequence). The same data also went into a second study, on yellow fever vaccine responses in identical twins.

The rearrangement uses TRBV10-1 and TRBJ2-1; D is possibly TRBD1 (5 bases). This TCR derives from a woman aged 18-30 years in good health. The material sequenced was CD8+ T cells sorted from blood. CDR3 DNA sequence: TGCGCCGTCATCCCCGAGACAGAGATGTTGGGCTCCTACAATGAGCAGTTCTTC. Protein sequence: CAVIPETEMLGSYNEQFF.